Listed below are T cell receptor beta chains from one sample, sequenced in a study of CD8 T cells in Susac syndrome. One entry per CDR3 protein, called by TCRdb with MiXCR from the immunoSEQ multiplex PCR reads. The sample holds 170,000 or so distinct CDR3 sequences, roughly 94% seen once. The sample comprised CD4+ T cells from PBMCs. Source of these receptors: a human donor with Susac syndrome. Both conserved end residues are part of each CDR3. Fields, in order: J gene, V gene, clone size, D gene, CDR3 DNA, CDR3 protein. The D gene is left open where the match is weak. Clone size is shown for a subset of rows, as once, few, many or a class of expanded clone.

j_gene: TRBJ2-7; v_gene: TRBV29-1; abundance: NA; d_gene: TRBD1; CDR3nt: TGCAGCGTTCAACAAGAACAGGGGTCCGACTACGAGCAGTACTTC; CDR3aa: CSVQQEQGSDYEQYF
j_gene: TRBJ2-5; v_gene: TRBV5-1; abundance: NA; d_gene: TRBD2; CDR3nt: TGCGCCAGCAGTATACTAGCGGGAGCAGTGGAGACCCAGTACTTC; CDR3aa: CASSILAGAVETQYF
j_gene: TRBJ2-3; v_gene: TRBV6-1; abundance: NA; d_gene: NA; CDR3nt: TGTGCCAGCAGTGAAGCCCACGTAGGGCCCGCCTACACAGATACGCAGTATTTT; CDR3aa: CASSEAHVGPAYTDTQYF
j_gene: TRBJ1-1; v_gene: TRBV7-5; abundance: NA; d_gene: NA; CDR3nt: NA; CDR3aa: CISVPVVRWEANTEAFF
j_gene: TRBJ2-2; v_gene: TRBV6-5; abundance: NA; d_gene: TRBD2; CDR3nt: TGTGCCAGCAGTTACTCGCTAGCGGGGACCGGGGAGCTGTTTTTT; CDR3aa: CASSYSLAGTGELFF
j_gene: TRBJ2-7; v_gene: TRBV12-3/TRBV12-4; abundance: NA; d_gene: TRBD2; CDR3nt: TGTGCCAGCAGTTTCCGGACTAGCGTATACGAGCAGTACTTC; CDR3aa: CASSFRTSVYEQYF
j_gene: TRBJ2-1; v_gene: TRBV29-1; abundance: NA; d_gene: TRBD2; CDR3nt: TGCAGCGTTGAAGCGGGAGGTTACAATGAGCAGTTCTTC; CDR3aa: CSVEAGGYNEQFF
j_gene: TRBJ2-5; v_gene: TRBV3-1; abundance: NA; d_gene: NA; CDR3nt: TGTGCCAGCAGCCAAGATCTTTCCAGCGGCCGGGCCCAGTACTTC; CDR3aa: CASSQDLSSGRAQYF
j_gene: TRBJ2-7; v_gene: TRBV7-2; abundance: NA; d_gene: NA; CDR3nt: TGTGCCAGCAGCTTAAACACCCTTTACGAGCAGTACTTC; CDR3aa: CASSLNTLYEQYF
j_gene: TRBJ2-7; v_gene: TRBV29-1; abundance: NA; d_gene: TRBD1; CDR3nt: TGCAGCGTGGGGGACAGGGGGAACGAGCAGTACTTC; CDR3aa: CSVGDRGNEQYF
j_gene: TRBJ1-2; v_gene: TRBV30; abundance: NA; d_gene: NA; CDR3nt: TGTGCCTCCTACCCCAGGGACCTTTATGGCTACACCTTC; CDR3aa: CASYPRDLYGYTF
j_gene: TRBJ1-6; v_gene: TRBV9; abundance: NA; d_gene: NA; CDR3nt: TGTGCCAGCAGCGTAGGTGGACAGAAAAATTCACCCCTCCACTTT; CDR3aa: CASSVGGQKNSPLHF
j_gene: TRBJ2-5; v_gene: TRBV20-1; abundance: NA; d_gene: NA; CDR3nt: TGCAGTGCCCAGGGGGGTACAGAGACCCAGTACTTC; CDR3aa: CSAQGGTETQYF
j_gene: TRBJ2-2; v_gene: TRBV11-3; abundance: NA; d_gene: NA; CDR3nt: TGTGCCAGCAGGAAGGAAAACACCGGGGAGCTGTTTTTT; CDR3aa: CASRKENTGELFF
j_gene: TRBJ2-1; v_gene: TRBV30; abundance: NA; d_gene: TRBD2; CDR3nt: TGTGCCTGGAGTGGAGGTCCTAGCGGGAGAAGTGGGCAGTTCTTC; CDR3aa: CAWSGGPSGRSGQFF
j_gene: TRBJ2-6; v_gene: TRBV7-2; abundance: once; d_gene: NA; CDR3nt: TGTGCCAGCAGCTTAGCGTACTCCACTGGGGCCAACGTCCTGACTTTC; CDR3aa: CASSLAYSTGANVLTF
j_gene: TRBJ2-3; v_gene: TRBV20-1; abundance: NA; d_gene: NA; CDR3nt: TGCAGTACCCGTGGAGGCCGGGGTACAGATACGCAGTATTTT; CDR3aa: CSTRGGRGTDTQYF
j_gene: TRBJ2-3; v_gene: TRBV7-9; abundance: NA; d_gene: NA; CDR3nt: TGTGCCAGCAGCGTAAGTGGGGGGCGCAGAGATACGCAGTATTTT; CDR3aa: CASSVSGGRRDTQYF
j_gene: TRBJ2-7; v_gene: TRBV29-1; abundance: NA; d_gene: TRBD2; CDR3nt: TGCAGCGTTGTCGGGGTAGCGGGGGGCCTCTACGAGCAGTACTTC; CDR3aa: CSVVGVAGGLYEQYF
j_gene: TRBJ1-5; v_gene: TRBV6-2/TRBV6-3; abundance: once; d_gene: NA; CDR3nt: TGTGCCAGCAACGAATGGGGGGTATATAGCAATCAGCCCCAGCATTTT; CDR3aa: CASNEWGVYSNQPQHF
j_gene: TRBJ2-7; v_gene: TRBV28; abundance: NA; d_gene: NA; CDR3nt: TGTGCCAGCAGTCAACCGCCGGGGGAGCAGTACTTC; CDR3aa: CASSQPPGEQYF
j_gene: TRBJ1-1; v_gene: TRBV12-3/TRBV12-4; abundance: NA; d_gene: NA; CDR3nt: TGTGCCAGCAATAAGGACGGGATGAACACTGAAGCTTTCTTT; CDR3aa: CASNKDGMNTEAFF
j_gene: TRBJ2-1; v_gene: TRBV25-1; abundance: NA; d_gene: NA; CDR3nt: TGTGCCAGCAGTGATCTGTTTGAGCAGTTCTTC; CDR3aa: CASSDLFEQFF
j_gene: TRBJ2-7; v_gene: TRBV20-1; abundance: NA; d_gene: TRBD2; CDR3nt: TGCAGTGCTAGGGACGGGACTAGCGGGAGTAACTACGAGCAGTACTTC; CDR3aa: CSARDGTSGSNYEQYF
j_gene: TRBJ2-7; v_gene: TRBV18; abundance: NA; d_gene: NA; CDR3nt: TGTGCCAGCTCACCACCAGGGAGCTCCTACGAGCAGTACTTC; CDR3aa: CASSPPGSSYEQYF
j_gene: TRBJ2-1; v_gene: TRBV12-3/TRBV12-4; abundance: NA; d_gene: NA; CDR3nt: TGTGCCAGCAGTTTGGATGAGCAGTTCTTC; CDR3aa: CASSLDEQFF
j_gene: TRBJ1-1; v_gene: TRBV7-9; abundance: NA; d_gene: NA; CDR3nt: TGTGCCAGCAGCACCCTCGGGGGGCGAACTGAAGCTTTCTTT; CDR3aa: CASSTLGGRTEAFF
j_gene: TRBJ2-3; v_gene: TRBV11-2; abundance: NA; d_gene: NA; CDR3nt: TGTGCCAGCAGCTTACGTGAGGGAGTGGGAACAGATACGCAGTATTTT; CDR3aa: CASSLREGVGTDTQYF
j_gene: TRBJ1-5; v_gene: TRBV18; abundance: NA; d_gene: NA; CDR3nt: TGTGCCAGCTCACCGACCGGGGGGGCAAATCAGCCCCAGCATTTT; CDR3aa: CASSPTGGANQPQHF
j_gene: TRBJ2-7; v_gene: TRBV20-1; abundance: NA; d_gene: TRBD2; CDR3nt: TGCAGTGCTAGAGATAGGGCTAGCGGGAGGTGGAGCTCCTACGAGCAGTACTTC; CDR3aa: CSARDRASGRWSSYEQYF
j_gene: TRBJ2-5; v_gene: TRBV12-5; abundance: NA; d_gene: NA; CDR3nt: TGTGCTAGTGGTTTGGGCCGCGCAGTCCAAGAGACCCAGTACTTC; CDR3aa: CASGLGRAVQETQYF
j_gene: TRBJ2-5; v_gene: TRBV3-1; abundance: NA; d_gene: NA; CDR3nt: TGTGCCAGCAGCCAAGATCTTGTCCAGGAGATACAAGAGACCCAGTACTTC; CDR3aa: CASSQDLVQEIQETQYF
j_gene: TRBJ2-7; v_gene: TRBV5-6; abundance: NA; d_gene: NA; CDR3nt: TGTGCCAGCAGCCGGCCCGAAGGGGGAAGGTACGAGCAGTACTTC; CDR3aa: CASSRPEGGRYEQYF
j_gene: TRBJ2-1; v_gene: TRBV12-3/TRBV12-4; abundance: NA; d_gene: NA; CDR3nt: TGTGCCAGCAGTTACGCCGGGACAACAATAAATGAGCAGTTCTTC; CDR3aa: CASSYAGTTINEQFF
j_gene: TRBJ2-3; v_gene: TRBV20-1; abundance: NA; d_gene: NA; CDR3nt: TGCAGTGCTCCCCGTCAGGGGGGAACAGATACGCAGTATTTT; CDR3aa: CSAPRQGGTDTQYF
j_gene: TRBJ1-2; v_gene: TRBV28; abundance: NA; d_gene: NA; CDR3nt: TGTGCCAGCAGTTCAGGGAGAGGCTACACCTTC; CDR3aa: CASSSGRGYTF
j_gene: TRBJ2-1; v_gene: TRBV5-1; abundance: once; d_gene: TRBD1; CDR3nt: TGCGCCAGCAGCCTCTCCGGGACAGGGAACAATGAGCAGTTCTTC; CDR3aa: CASSLSGTGNNEQFF
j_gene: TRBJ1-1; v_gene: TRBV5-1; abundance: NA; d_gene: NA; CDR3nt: TGCGCCAGCAGCTTGGACCCAACGGGCACTGAAGCTTTCTTT; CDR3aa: CASSLDPTGTEAFF
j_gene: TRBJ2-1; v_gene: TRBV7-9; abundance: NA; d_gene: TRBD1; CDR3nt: TGTGCCAGCAGCTTTAAGGCACAGGGGCCGTGGAATGAGCAGTTCTTC; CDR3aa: CASSFKAQGPWNEQFF
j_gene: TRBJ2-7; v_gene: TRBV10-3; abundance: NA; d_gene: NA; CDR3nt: TGTGCCATCAGACAGGGTCCTGGCGAGCAGTACTTC; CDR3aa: CAIRQGPGEQYF
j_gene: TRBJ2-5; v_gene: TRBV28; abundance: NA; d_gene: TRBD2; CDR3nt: TGTGCCAGCAGCAATAGGGACTACCGTAACCAAGAGACCCAGTACTTC; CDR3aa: CASSNRDYRNQETQYF